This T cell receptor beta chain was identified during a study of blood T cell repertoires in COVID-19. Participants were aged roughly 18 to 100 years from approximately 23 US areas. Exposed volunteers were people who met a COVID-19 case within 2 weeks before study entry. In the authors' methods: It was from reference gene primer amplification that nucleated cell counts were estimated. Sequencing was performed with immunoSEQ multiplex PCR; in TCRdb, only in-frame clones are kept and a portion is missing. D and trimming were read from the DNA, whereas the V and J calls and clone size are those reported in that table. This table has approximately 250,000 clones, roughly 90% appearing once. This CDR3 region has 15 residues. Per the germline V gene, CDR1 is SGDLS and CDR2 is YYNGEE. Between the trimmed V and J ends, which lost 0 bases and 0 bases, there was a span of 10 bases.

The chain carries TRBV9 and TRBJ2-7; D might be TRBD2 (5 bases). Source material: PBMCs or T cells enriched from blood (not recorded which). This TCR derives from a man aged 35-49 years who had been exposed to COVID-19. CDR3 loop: CASSVAGGNSYEQYF. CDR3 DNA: TGTGCCAGCAGCGTAGCTGGAGGAAACTCCTACGAGCAGTACTTC. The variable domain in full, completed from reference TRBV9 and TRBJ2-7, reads DSGVTQTPKHLITATGQRVTLRCSPRSGDLSVYWYQQSLDQGLQFLIQYYNGEERAKGNILERFSAQQFPDLHSELNLSSLELGDSALYFCASSVAGGNSYEQYFGPGTRLTVT.